Presented here are 11 T cell receptor beta chains from one specimen sequenced in a study of T cell responses to AZD1222 COVID-19 vaccine. Measured with immunoSEQ multiplex PCR; TCRdb has only the in-frame clones, and not every one. The sample lists around 150,000 clones, less than 95% occurring once. The sample consisted of peripheral blood, taken on day 0 of AZD1222 vaccination. Every receptor here comes from an adult in good health.

The V and J genes are TRBV30 and TRBJ1-1; D is ambiguous. Trimming cost V 3 bases and J 3 bases, with 17 bases left between them. Germline V gene lookup returns CDR1 GTSNPN and CDR2 SVGIG (reference sequence). The CDR3 runs 15 residues. The CDR3 here is CAWRHSKVWDTEAFF. CDR3 bases: TGTGCCTGGAGGCATTCGAAGGTATGGGACACTGAAGCTTTCTTT.

This clone has a handful of counts. This chain connects TRBV7-9 to TRBJ2-1; D possibly matches TRBD1 or TRBD2 (6 bases each). Germline CDR1 is SEHNR and CDR2 is FQNEAQ (reference sequence). V was pared by 1 base and J by 6 bases, with 16 bases between. This CDR3 has 16 residues. CDR3 region: CASSLGGGPSSNEQFF. CDR3 nucleotides: TGTGCCAGCAGCTTAGGAGGGGGGCCAAGTTCCAATGAGCAGTTCTTC.

V gene TRBV6-1 combines with J gene TRBJ2-5; D could derive from TRBD1 or TRBD2 (5 bases each). This CDR3 is built from 13 residues. Deletions cut 0 bases from V and 6 bases from J, with 8 bases between. Germline V gives CDR1 MNHNS, CDR2 SASEGT. The CDR3 protein is CASSEAGVKTQYF. The DNA for the CDR3 is TGTGCCAGCAGTGAAGCGGGGGTGAAGACCCAGTACTTC.

The chain links TRBV4-2 to TRBJ2-5; 14 nucleotides line up with TRBD2. Germline V gives CDR1 LGHNA, CDR2 YNFKEQ. The CDR3 runs 16 residues. V shed 1 base, J shed 2 bases, and the junction held 0 bases outside the gene matches. The CDR3 nucleotides are TGTGCCAGCAGCCAAGGACTAGCGGGGGGGCAAGAGACCCAGTACTTC. It is translated as CASSQGLAGGQETQYF.

V is TRBV7-9 and J is TRBJ1-3, with 12 bases identical to TRBD1. J lost 2 bases, V lost 4 bases, and 9 bases had no gene match. The CDR3 runs to 18 residues. Germline CDR1 reads SEHNR; CDR2 reads FQNEAQ (reference sequence). The CDR3 DNA is TGTGCCAGCAGCTACCTCTTCGGGACAGGGGGCGCTGGAAACACCATATATTTT. Translation: CASSYLFGTGGAGNTIYF.

The genes are TRBV10-3 and TRBJ1-2, with D tentatively TRBD1 (5 bases). The CDR3 extends over 15 amino acids. Deletions cut 0 bases from V and 5 bases from J, with 13 bases between. Germline V lookup: CDR1 ENHRY, CDR2 SYGVKD. CDR3 loop: CAISESQGERYGYTF. The CDR3 DNA is TGTGCCATCAGTGAGTCGCAGGGTGAGAGGTATGGCTACACCTTC.

This rearrangement joins TRBV29-1 to TRBJ1-1; D unclear. From germline, CDR1 is SQVTM and CDR2 ANQGSEA. V shed 0 bases and J shed 12 bases, with 8 bases lying between them. The CDR3 length is 10 residues. CDR3 region: CSVEDSGPFF. The CDR3 nucleotides read TGCAGCGTTGAAGACTCCGGACCTTTCTTT.

The rearrangement uses TRBV24-1 and TRBJ2-1; TRBD1 matches 8 bases. The CDR3 extends over 15 amino acids. Germline assignment: CDR1 KGHDR and CDR2 SFDVKD. The trim removed 3 bases at V and 6 bases at J, leaving 6 bases unmatched. Written as DNA, the CDR3 is TGTGCCACCAGTGATCTTCCCAGGGGGCGCAATGAGCAGTTCTTC. Its protein is CATSDLPRGRNEQFF.

The rearrangement joins TRBV28 to TRBJ1-3, with 8 bases lining up with TRBD1. The CDR3 extends over 14 amino acids. V trimming: 4 bases; J trimming: 4 bases; junction bases outside the gene matches: 3. Germline lookup yields CDR1 MDHEN and CDR2 SYDVKM. CDR3 in DNA: TGTGCCAGCAGTTCACGACAGGGGGGAAACACCATATATTTT. Amino acids: CASSSRQGGNTIYF.

The rearrangement joins TRBV5-6 to TRBJ1-4, with unresolved D. V was pared by 1 base and J by 8 bases, with 12 bases between. CDR1 and CDR2 (germline): SGHDT, YYEEEE. The CDR3 is 14 amino acids. CDR3 sequence: CASSLFIGSEKLFF. The CDR3 coding sequence is TGTGCCAGCAGCTTGTTTATAGGGAGCGAAAAACTGTTTTTT.

This clone was detected only once. The rearrangement uses TRBV7-8 and TRBJ1-6; D perhaps matches TRBD1 (5 bases). CDR1 is SGHVS and CDR2 is FQNEAQ in the germline V gene. This CDR3 contains 16 residues. V was cut by 1 base and J by 7 bases, with 14 bases left in between. CDR3: CASSLEGRWANSPLHF. CDR3 DNA: TGTGCCAGCAGCTTAGAGGGGCGGTGGGCAAATTCACCCCTCCACTTT.